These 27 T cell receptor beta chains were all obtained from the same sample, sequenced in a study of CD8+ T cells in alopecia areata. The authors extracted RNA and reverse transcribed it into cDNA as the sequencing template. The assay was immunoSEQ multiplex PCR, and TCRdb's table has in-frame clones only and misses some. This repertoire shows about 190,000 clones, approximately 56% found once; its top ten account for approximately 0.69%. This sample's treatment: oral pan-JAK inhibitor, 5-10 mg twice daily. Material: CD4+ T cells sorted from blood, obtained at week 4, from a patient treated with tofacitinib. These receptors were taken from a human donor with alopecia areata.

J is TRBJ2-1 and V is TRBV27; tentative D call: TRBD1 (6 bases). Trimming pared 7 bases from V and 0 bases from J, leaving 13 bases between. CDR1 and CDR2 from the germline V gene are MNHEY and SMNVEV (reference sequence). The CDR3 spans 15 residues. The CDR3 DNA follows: TGTGCCAGCAAAAGAACAGGGATCTCCTACAATGAGCAGTTCTTC. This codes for CASKRTGISYNEQFF.

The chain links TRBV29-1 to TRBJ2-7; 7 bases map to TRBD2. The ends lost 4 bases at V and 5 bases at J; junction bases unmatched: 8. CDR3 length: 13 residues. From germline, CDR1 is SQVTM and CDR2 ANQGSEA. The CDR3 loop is CSVGSLLADEQYF. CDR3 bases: TGCAGCGTTGGAAGCCTTCTAGCGGACGAGCAGTACTTC.

DNA for the CDR3: TGTGCCAGCAGCTTGGGGACAGATTCCATCGGGGAGCTGTTTTTT. Its protein product is CASSLGTDSIGELFF. The V and J genes are TRBV5-4 and TRBJ2-2, with D perhaps matching TRBD1 (6 bases). This CDR3 has 15 residues. Trimming shortened V by 0 bases and J by 7 bases, and 13 bases separated the two germline ends. In germline, CDR1 is SGHNT, CDR2 YYREEE (reference sequence).

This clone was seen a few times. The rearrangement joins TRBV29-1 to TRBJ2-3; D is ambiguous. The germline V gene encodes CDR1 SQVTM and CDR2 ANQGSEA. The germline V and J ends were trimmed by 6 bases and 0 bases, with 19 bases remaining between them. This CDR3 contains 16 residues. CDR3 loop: CSVSGVWGTSTDTQYF. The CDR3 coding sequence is TGCAGCGTGAGTGGAGTGTGGGGAACTAGCACAGATACGCAGTATTTT.

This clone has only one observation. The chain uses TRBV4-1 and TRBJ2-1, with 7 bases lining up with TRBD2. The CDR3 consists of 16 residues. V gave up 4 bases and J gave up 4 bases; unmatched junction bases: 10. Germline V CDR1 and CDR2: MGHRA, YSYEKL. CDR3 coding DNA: TGCGCCAGCAGCCCTCTTCGAGGGACTACATACAATGAGCAGTTCTTC. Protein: CASSPLRGTTYNEQFF.

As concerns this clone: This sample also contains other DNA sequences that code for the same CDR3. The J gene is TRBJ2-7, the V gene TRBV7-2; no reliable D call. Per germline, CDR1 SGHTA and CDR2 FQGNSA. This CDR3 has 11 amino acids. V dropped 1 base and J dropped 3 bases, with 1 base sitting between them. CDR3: CASSLDYEQYF. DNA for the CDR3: TGTGCCAGCAGCTTAGACTACGAGCAGTACTTC.

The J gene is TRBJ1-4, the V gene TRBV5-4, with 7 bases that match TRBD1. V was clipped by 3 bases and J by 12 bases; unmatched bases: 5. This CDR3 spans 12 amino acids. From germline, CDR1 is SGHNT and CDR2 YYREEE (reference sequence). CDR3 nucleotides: TGTGCCAGCAGCTGGGGGGACAGCCAACTGTTTTTT. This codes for CASSWGDSQLFF.

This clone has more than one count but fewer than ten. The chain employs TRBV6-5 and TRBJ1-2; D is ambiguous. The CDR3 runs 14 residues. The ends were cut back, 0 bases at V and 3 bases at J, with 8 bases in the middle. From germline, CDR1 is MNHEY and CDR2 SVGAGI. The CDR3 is CASSYSDGDYGYTF. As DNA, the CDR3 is TGTGCCAGCAGTTACTCGGACGGAGACTATGGCTACACCTTC.

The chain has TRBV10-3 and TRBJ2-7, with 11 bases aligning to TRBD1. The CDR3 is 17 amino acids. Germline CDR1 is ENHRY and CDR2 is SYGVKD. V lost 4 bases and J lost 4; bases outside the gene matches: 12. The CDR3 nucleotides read TGTGCCATCAGTGGGGCCGGGACAGGGGGACCTGCATACGAGCAGTACTTC. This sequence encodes CAISGAGTGGPAYEQYF.

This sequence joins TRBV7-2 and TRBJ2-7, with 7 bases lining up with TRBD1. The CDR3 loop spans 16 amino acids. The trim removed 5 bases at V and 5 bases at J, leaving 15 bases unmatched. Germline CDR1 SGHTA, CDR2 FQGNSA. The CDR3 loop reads CASSIDRARSGDEQYF. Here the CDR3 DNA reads TGTGCCAGCAGCATCGACAGGGCTCGATCAGGGGACGAGCAGTACTTC.

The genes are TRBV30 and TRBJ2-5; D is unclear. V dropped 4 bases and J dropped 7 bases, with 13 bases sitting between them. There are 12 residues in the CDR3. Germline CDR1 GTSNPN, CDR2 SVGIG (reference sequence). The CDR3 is CAWTKSQATQYF. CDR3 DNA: TGTGCCTGGACCAAGTCCCAGGCGACCCAGTACTTC.

CDR3 region: CASSSGGTQGMSEQYF. CDR3 coding DNA: TGTGCCAGCAGTTCAGGGGGGACTCAAGGTATGAGCGAGCAGTACTTC. The chain recombines TRBV6-5 with TRBJ2-7; TRBD1 is a possible D gene (7 bases). This CDR3 region has 16 residues. V was cut by 4 bases and J by 6 bases, with 22 bases left in between. Germline V gene sequence: CDR1 MNHEY, CDR2 SVGAGI.

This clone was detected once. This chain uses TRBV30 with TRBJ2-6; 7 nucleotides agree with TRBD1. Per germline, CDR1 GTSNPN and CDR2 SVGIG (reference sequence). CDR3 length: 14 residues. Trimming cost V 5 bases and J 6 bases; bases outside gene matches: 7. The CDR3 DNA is TGTGCCTGGGGACAGGAGAATGAGGCCAACGTCCTGACTTTC. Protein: CAWGQENEANVLTF.

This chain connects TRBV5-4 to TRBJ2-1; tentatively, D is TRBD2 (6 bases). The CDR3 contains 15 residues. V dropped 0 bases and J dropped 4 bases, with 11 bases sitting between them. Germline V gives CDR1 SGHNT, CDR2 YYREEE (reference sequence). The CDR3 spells CASSLDASAYNEQFF. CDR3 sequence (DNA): TGTGCCAGCAGCTTGGATGCTAGCGCATACAATGAGCAGTTCTTC.

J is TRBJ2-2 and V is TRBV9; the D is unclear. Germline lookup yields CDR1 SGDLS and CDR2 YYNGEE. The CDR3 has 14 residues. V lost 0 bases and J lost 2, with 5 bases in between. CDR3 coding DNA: TGTGCCAGCAGCGTAGACTCCAACACCGGGGAGCTGTTTTTT. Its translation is CASSVDSNTGELFF.

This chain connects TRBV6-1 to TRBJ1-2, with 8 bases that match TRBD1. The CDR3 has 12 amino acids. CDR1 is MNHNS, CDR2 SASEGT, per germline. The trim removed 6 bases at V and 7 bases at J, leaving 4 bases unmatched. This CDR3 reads CASSPGGFGYTF. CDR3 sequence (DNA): TGTGCCAGCAGCCCAGGGGGCTTTGGCTACACCTTC.

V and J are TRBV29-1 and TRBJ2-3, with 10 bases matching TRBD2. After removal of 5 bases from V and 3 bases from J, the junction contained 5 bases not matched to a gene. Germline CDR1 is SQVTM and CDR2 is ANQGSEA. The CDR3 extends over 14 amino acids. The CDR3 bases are TGCAGCGTTTTAAGGACTAGCGGAACAGATACGCAGTATTTT. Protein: CSVLRTSGTDTQYF.

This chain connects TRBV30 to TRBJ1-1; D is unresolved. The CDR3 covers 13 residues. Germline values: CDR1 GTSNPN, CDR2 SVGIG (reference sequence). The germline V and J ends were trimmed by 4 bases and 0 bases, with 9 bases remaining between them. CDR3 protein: CAWTNGMNTEAFF. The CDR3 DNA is TGTGCCTGGACGAACGGGATGAACACTGAAGCTTTCTTT.

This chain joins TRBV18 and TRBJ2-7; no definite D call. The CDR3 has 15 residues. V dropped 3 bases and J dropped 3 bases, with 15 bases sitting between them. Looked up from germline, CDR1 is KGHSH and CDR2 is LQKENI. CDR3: CASSPRSSVSYEQYF. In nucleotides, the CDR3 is TGTGCCAGCTCACCCCGTAGTTCGGTAAGCTACGAGCAGTACTTC.

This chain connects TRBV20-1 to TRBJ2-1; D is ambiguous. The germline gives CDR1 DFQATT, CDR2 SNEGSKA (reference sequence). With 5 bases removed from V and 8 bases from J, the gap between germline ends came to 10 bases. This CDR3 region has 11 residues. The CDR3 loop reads CSAPPAHEQFF. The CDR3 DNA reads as TGCAGTGCTCCTCCGGCTCATGAGCAGTTCTTC.

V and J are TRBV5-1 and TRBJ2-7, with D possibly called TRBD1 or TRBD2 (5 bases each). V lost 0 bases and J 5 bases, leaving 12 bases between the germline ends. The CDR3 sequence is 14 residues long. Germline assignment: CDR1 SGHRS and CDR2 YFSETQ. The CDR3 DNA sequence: TGCGCCAGCAGCTTGGGGGCAGGGAGTCACGAGCAGTACTTC. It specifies CASSLGAGSHEQYF.

CDR3: CASSQGRGSYEQYF. The CDR3 DNA reads as TGTGCCAGCAGCCAAGGACGGGGGTCCTACGAGCAGTACTTC. The gene calls are TRBV4-2 and TRBJ2-7; D possibly corresponds to TRBD2 (6 bases). The CDR3 length is 14 residues. Germline lookup yields CDR1 LGHNA and CDR2 YNFKEQ. The V end lost 1 base, the J end lost 1 base, and 8 bases lay between the germline ends.

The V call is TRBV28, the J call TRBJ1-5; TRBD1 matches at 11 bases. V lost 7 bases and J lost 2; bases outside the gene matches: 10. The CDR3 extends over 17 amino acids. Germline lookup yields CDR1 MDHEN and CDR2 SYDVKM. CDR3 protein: CASTPRGTGGGNQPQHF. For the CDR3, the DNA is TGTGCCAGCACCCCACGAGGGACAGGGGGTGGCAATCAGCCCCAGCATTTT.

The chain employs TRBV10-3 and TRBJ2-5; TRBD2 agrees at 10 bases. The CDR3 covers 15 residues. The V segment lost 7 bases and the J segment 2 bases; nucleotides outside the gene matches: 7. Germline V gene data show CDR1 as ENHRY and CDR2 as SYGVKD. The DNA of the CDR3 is TGTGCCATCATAGTCGGACTAGCGGTTCAAGAGACCCAGTACTTC. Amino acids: CAIIVGLAVQETQYF.

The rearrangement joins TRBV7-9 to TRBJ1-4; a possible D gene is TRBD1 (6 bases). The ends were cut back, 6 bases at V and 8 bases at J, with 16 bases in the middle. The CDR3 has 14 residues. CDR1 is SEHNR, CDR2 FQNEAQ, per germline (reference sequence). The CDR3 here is CASRKIDRNEKLFF. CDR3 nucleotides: TGTGCCAGCAGGAAGATTGACAGGAACGAAAAACTGTTTTTT.

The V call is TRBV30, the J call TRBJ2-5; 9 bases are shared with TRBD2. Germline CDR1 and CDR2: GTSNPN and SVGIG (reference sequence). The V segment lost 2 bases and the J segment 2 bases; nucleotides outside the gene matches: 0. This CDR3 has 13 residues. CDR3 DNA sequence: TGTGCCTGGAGTACTAGCGGGCAAGAGACCCAGTACTTC. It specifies CAWSTSGQETQYF.

The CDR3 bases are TGTGCCAGCAGCTGGACTAGCGGGAGTACGAATGAGCAGTTCTTC. This sequence encodes CASSWTSGSTNEQFF. The gene calls are TRBV11-2 and TRBJ2-1; 13 bases match TRBD2. V lost 4 bases to trimming and J lost 7 bases; unmatched junction nucleotides: 4. The CDR3 totals 15 residues. Germline V gives CDR1 SGHAT, CDR2 FQNNGV.